The 32 T cell receptor beta chains below come from one sample, sequenced in a study of T cell responses to AZD1222 COVID-19 vaccine. Here immunoSEQ multiplex PCR was the method, and the copy in TCRdb shows in-frame clones only, minus some. The sample lists roughly 180,000 clones, over 80% occurring once. The sequencing here drew on peripheral blood, taken on day 0 of MenACWY control vaccination. These TCRs come from an adult in good health.

The rearrangement uses TRBV29-1 and TRBJ1-1; D is possibly TRBD1 (5 bases). The CDR3 is made up of 11 amino acids. The germline V gene encodes CDR1 SQVTM and CDR2 ANQGSEA. CDR3: CVGTSGTEAFF. CDR3 nucleotide sequence: TGCGTAGGGACCTCGGGGACTGAAGCTTTCTTT.

The chain is built from TRBV27 and TRBJ2-1, with D perhaps matching TRBD2 (6 bases). Germline V gene data show CDR1 as MNHEY and CDR2 as SMNVEV (reference sequence). V dropped 7 bases and J dropped 8 bases, with 27 bases sitting between them. The CDR3 contains 17 residues. Here the CDR3 DNA reads TGTGCCAGCACCCTAAGGGCCTACTTCCCCGGGGAGGATGAGCAGTTCTTC. Translation gives CASTLRAYFPGEDEQFF.

In this sample, this clone turned up a few times. The genes are TRBV5-1 and TRBJ1-6; D is perhaps TRBD1 (5 bases). The germline gives CDR1 SGHRS, CDR2 YFSETQ. V shed 3 bases and J shed 9 bases, with 25 bases lying between them. The CDR3 spans 18 residues. This chain's CDR3 is CASSSGTVSPGRSSPLHF. As DNA, the CDR3 is TGCGCCAGCAGCTCGGGGACGGTTAGCCCCGGGAGGTCTTCACCCCTCCACTTT. Full variable domain (rest looked up from reference TRBV5-1 and TRBJ1-6): KAGVTQTPRYLIKTRGQQVTLSCSPISGHRSVSWYQQTPGQGLQFLFEYFSETQRNKGNFPGRFSGRQFSNSRSEMNVSTLELGDSALYLCASSSGTVSPGRSSPLHFGNGTRLTVT.

V usage is TRBV18 and J usage is TRBJ1-5, with D hard to call. The V end was cut by 1 base, the J end by 8 bases, with 12 bases between. This CDR3 has 14 amino acids. CDR1 KGHSH and CDR2 LQKENI come from the germline V gene. This CDR3 is CASSPRVSVEPQHF. The CDR3, as DNA: TGTGCCAGCTCACCACGAGTAAGTGTTGAGCCCCAGCATTTT.

The CDR3 is CASSIGDGSYEQYF. The CDR3 bases are TGTGCCAGTAGTATAGGGGACGGGTCCTACGAGCAGTACTTC. The V call is TRBV19, the J call TRBJ2-7, with D possibly being TRBD1 or TRBD2 (5 bases each). Trimming took off 1 base at V and 1 base at J, with 8 bases between the two ends. The CDR3 has 14 residues. CDR1 LNHDA and CDR2 SQIVND come from the germline V gene (reference sequence).

The table lists this clone with a few counts. The CDR3 loop is CASSPGQGGAYGYTF. Here the CDR3 DNA reads TGTGCCAGCTCACCCGGACAGGGGGGCGCCTATGGCTACACCTTC. The gene calls are TRBV18 and TRBJ1-2; 10 bases are shared with TRBD1. CDR3 size: 15 residues. V lost 3 bases, J lost 4 bases, and 5 bases stayed unmatched. CDR1 is KGHSH and CDR2 is LQKENI in the germline V gene.

V gene TRBV5-1 combines with J gene TRBJ2-2, with D possibly TRBD2 on 6 matching bases. This CDR3 is built from 15 residues. The V end was cut by 0 bases, the J end by 0 bases, with 6 bases between. Germline V gene sequence: CDR1 SGHRS, CDR2 YFSETQ. CDR3 amino acids: CASSLGLANTGELFF. In DNA form, the CDR3 reads TGCGCCAGCAGCTTGGGACTAGCGAACACCGGGGAGCTGTTTTTT. The variable domain in full, with the rest retrieved from reference TRBV5-1 and TRBJ2-2, is KAGVTQTPRYLIKTRGQQVTLSCSPISGHRSVSWYQQTPGQGLQFLFEYFSETQRNKGNFPGRFSGRQFSNSRSEMNVSTLELGDSALYLCASSLGLANTGELFFGEGSRLTVL.

The chain recombines TRBV4-1 with TRBJ2-5, with D perhaps TRBD2 (6 bases). Germline assignment: CDR1 MGHRA and CDR2 YSYEKL. This CDR3 spans 15 amino acids. Trimming removed 0 bases at V and 7 bases at J, with 15 bases between. The CDR3 sequence: CASSQEPTSIGTQYF. Here the CDR3 DNA reads TGCGCCAGCAGCCAAGAACCAACTAGCATCGGGACCCAGTACTTC.

The chain has TRBV2 and TRBJ1-5; 10 positions agree with TRBD1. V was pared by 6 bases and J by 7 bases, with 6 bases of the junction left unmatched. This CDR3 comprises 14 residues. Germline CDR1 and CDR2: SNHLY and FYNNEI. This CDR3 is CASRAGQGKQPQHF. The CDR3 nucleotides read TGTGCCAGCAGGGCGGGACAGGGGAAACAGCCCCAGCATTTT.

The chain links TRBV28 to TRBJ1-5, with 8 bases fitting TRBD1. Germline V gene lookup returns CDR1 MDHEN and CDR2 SYDVKM. V shed 8 bases and J 7 bases; nucleotides not matched to a gene: 13. This CDR3 comprises 15 residues. The CDR3 is CASRRDRRGGQPQHF. Here the CDR3 DNA reads TGTGCCAGCCGAAGGGACAGGCGAGGAGGACAGCCCCAGCATTTT.

This clone was seen a handful of times. The chain's CDR3 is CASSFRGGRDEQYF. The CDR3 region has the DNA TGTGCCAGCAGCTTCAGGGGGGGGAGAGACGAGCAGTACTTC. The chain recombines TRBV7-2 with TRBJ2-7, with D perhaps matching TRBD1 or TRBD2 (7 bases each). Trimming removed 3 bases at V and 5 bases at J, with 14 bases between. Germline assignment: CDR1 SGHTA and CDR2 FQGNSA. The CDR3 covers 14 residues.

The rearrangement joins TRBV6-5 to TRBJ2-6, with D perhaps TRBD1 (5 bases). Trimming removed 7 bases at V and 4 bases at J, with 11 bases between. Germline CDR1 reads MNHEY; CDR2 reads SVGAGI. The CDR3 has 14 amino acids. The CDR3 here is CASTRGSGANVLTF. The CDR3 DNA sequence: TGTGCCAGCACTAGGGGCTCCGGGGCCAACGTCCTGACTTTC.

This sequence joins TRBV6-2 or TRBV6-3 and TRBJ2-1; D is possibly TRBD1 (6 bases). V dropped 0 bases and J dropped 4 bases, with 25 bases sitting between them. CDR1 MNHEY and CDR2 SVGEGT come from the germline V gene. This CDR3 comprises 20 residues. This chain's CDR3 is CASSYSIRGADSRIYNEQFF. CDR3 coding DNA: TGTGCCAGCAGTTACTCGATAAGGGGCGCGGACAGCCGGATTTACAATGAGCAGTTCTTC.

The chain links TRBV12-5 to TRBJ2-3; D unclear. CDR3 length equals 20 residues. The germline V and J ends were trimmed by 1 base and 2 bases, with 25 bases remaining between them. CDR1 is LGHNT, CDR2 FRNRAP, per germline. The CDR3 region has the DNA TGTGCTAGTGGTTTGGACCAGCCGAGGCGCACGGCTACTAACACAGATACGCAGTATTTT. This gives the protein CASGLDQPRRTATNTDTQYF.

This clone was counted between two and nine times. The V call is TRBV5-1, the J call TRBJ2-7, with D perhaps TRBD1 (6 bases). The CDR3 is 14 amino acids. Between the trimmed V and J ends, which lost 1 base and 2 bases, there was a span of 10 bases. Germline CDR1 and CDR2: SGHRS and YFSETQ. The CDR3 protein is CASSLTSGAYEQYF. The CDR3 coding sequence is TGCGCCAGCAGCTTGACTTCAGGGGCCTACGAGCAGTACTTC.

A single count supports this clone. This chain joins TRBV2 and TRBJ1-3, with no clear D. The CDR3 has 13 residues. V lost 1 base and J 2 bases, leaving 3 bases between the germline ends. Germline V lookup: CDR1 SNHLY, CDR2 FYNNEI. The CDR3 coding sequence is TGTGCCAGCAGTGAAGGGGCTGGAAACACCATATATTTT. It codes for CASSEGAGNTIYF.

V and J are TRBV5-4 and TRBJ2-1, with TRBD2 matching 7 bases. Germline V gene data show CDR1 as SGHNT and CDR2 as YYREEE (reference sequence). CDR3 size: 14 residues. Unmatched junction bases numbered 3, after V lost 4 bases and J lost 2 bases. The CDR3 loop reads CASSQAGPYNEQFF. In nucleotides, the CDR3 is TGTGCCAGCAGCCAAGCGGGGCCCTACAATGAGCAGTTCTTC.

This rearrangement joins TRBV6-1 to TRBJ1-3, with D hard to call. Trimming shortened V by 3 bases and J by 0 bases, and 9 bases separated the two germline ends. CDR3 length equals 15 residues. Germline CDR1 reads MNHNS; CDR2 reads SASEGT. The CDR3 region has the DNA TGTGCCAGCAGTGAGGAGGGCTACTCTGGAAACACCATATATTTT. It yields the protein CASSEEGYSGNTIYF.

This sequence joins TRBV5-4 and TRBJ2-1; 10 bases are a match to TRBD2. Germline V gene lookup returns CDR1 SGHNT and CDR2 YYREEE (reference sequence). There are 15 residues in the CDR3. V shed 6 bases and J 4 bases; nucleotides not matched to a gene: 7. The CDR3 DNA reads as TGTGCCAGCACCGATTGGACTAGCGGATACAATGAGCAGTTCTTC. This encodes CASTDWTSGYNEQFF.

The V and J genes are TRBV12-3 or TRBV12-4 and TRBJ1-3; no reliable D call. CDR3 length: 13 residues. V was pared by 3 bases and J by 0 bases, with 3 bases between. The CDR3 DNA reads as TGTGCCAGCAGTTTTCTCTCTGGAAACACCATATATTTT. Its protein product is CASSFLSGNTIYF.

The rearrangement links TRBV5-5 to TRBJ1-2; maybe TRBD1 (5 bases). The germline CDR1 and CDR2 sequences are SGHKS and YYEKEE (reference sequence). V was pared by 0 bases and J by 5 bases, with 11 bases between. The CDR3 extends over 14 amino acids. This CDR3 reads CASSLVLGPYGYTF. The CDR3 region has the DNA TGTGCCAGCAGCTTGGTACTGGGGCCTTATGGCTACACCTTC.

With regard to this clone: At the DNA level, this CDR3 is encoded by other sequences in the same sample as well. The genes are TRBV7-2 and TRBJ2-7, with 11 nucleotides matching TRBD2. J lost 4 bases, V lost 5 bases, and 7 bases had no gene match. Per germline, CDR1 SGHTA and CDR2 FQGNSA. This CDR3 has 15 amino acids. The CDR3 region is CASSLGLAGSYEQYF. CDR3 coding DNA: TGTGCCAGCAGCCTCGGACTAGCGGGCTCTTACGAGCAGTACTTC.

The chain carries TRBV7-9 and TRBJ1-1; TRBD1 might be the D (5 bases). V lost 8 bases and J lost 1, with 11 bases in between. The CDR3 totals 13 residues. Looked up from germline, CDR1 is SEHNR and CDR2 is FQNEAQ (reference sequence). CDR3 bases: TGTGCCAGCTTAATGGGGCCGAACACTGAAGCTTTCTTT. Translated, it gives CASLMGPNTEAFF.

This chain connects TRBV7-2 to TRBJ1-3; 11 bases are shared with TRBD1. Germline assignment: CDR1 SGHTA and CDR2 FQGNSA. Unmatched junction bases numbered 2, after V lost 2 bases and J lost 8 bases. The CDR3 consists of 14 residues. The CDR3 coding sequence is TGTGCCAGCAGCTTACGGGGACAGGGGGACACCATATATTTT. Its translation: CASSLRGQGDTIYF.

V gene TRBV6-5 combines with J gene TRBJ1-2; 7 nucleotides line up with TRBD1. The germline gives CDR1 MNHEY, CDR2 SVGAGI. J was trimmed by 6 bases and V by 6 bases; bases with no gene match: 7. CDR3 length: 13 residues. Here the CDR3 reads CASRQGPVNGYTF. The CDR3 nucleotides read TGTGCCAGCAGACAGGGGCCGGTGAATGGCTACACCTTC.

The rearrangement links TRBV6-2 or TRBV6-3 to TRBJ2-2; D ambiguous. V was trimmed by 5 bases and J by 3 bases, leaving 7 bases between them. The CDR3 sequence is 13 residues long. Germline V gene data show CDR1 as MNHEY and CDR2 as SVGEGT. CDR3 sequence reads: CASSATDTGELFF. CDR3 bases: TGTGCCAGCAGTGCGACGGACACCGGGGAGCTGTTTTTT.

This chain links TRBV27 with TRBJ1-2, with a possible D match to TRBD1 (6 bases). The CDR3 sequence is 12 residues long. Between the trimmed V and J ends, which lost 5 bases and 2 bases, there was a span of 6 bases. Germline V gene data show CDR1 as MNHEY and CDR2 as SMNVEV (reference sequence). CDR3 region: CASSQGNYGYTF. CDR3 DNA: TGTGCCAGCAGTCAGGGGAACTATGGCTACACCTTC.

This sequence joins TRBV20-1 and TRBJ1-3; TRBD1 might be the D (5 bases). Germline-derived CDR1 and CDR2 are DFQATT and SNEGSKA (reference sequence). The CDR3 is 14 amino acids. Trimming pared 3 bases from V and 2 bases from J, leaving 11 bases between. CDR3 bases: TGCAGTGCTAGTCGAGGGGAAACTGGAAACACCATATATTTT. Protein: CSASRGETGNTIYF.

The genes are TRBV6-2 or TRBV6-3 and TRBJ2-1; 13 bases map to TRBD2. The CDR3 has 16 residues. V lost 4 bases and J lost 2; bases outside the gene matches: 2. In germline, CDR1 is MNHEY, CDR2 SVGEGT. The CDR3 DNA reads TGTGCCAGCAGTTTACTAGCGGGGGGGCCCTACAATGAGCAGTTCTTC. Amino acids: CASSLLAGGPYNEQFF.

The chain links TRBV5-6 to TRBJ1-1, with D possibly being TRBD1 (6 bases). Trimming left V 2 bases short and J 0 bases short, with 23 bases between. Per the germline V gene, CDR1 is SGHDT and CDR2 is YYEEEE. CDR3 length: 19 residues. The DNA for the CDR3 is TGTGCCAGCAGCTTTCAAAGGAGGCAGGGGTACTTGGTGAACACTGAAGCTTTCTTT. Translating it yields CASSFQRRQGYLVNTEAFF. The entire variable domain, with the rest obtained from reference TRBV5-6 and TRBJ1-1, is as follows: DAGVTQSPTHLIKTRGQQVTLRCSPKSGHDTVSWYQQALGQGPQFIFQYYEEEERQRGNFPDRFSGHQFPNYSSELNVNALLLGDSALYLCASSFQRRQGYLVNTEAFFGQGTRLTVV.

V and J are TRBV19 and TRBJ1-1; TRBD1 agrees at 9 bases. Per germline, CDR1 LNHDA and CDR2 SQIVND (reference sequence). The CDR3 is made up of 13 amino acids. V lost 7 bases and J lost 5; bases outside the gene matches: 5. This chain's CDR3 is CASTGQGRTEAFF. The CDR3, as DNA: TGTGCCAGTACCGGACAGGGGCGGACTGAAGCTTTCTTT.

The chain has TRBV7-2 and TRBJ1-1, with 7 positions matching TRBD1. Germline lookup yields CDR1 SGHTA and CDR2 FQGNSA. V shed 5 bases and J 0 bases; nucleotides not matched to a gene: 9. There are 16 residues in the CDR3. CDR3 loop: CASSLTGETLNTEAFF. CDR3 DNA sequence: TGTGCCAGCAGCCTTACAGGGGAAACCTTGAACACTGAAGCTTTCTTT.